Presented here are 11 T cell receptor beta chains from one specimen sequenced in a study of identical twins. TCRdb redid the calling of the 5' RACE reads with MiXCR, one entry per CDR3 protein. Among approximately 220,000 distinct CDR3 sequences listed, 7.5% were seen once. This sample was also put to use in a study of yellow fever vaccine responses in identical twins.

The sequencing input was memory (CD45RO+) T cells sorted from blood. The receptors derive from a woman aged 18 to 35 in good health.

The chain is built from TRBV4-2 and TRBJ2-1; D gene ambiguous. The CDR3 sequence is 13 residues long. Per germline, CDR1 LGHNA and CDR2 YNFKEQ. V lost 0 bases to trimming and J lost 5 bases, with 5 bases between them. The CDR3 loop is CASSQETHNEQFF. The DNA of the CDR3 is TGTGCCAGCAGCCAAGAAACGCACAATGAGCAGTTCTTC.

The chain uses TRBV2 and TRBJ2-7; no clear D gene. The CDR3 spans 14 residues. The V gene lost 4 bases and the J gene lost 3 bases, with 13 bases spanning the gap. CDR1 is SNHLY, CDR2 FYNNEI, per germline. The CDR3 spells CASSVGLGNYEQYF. The DNA of the CDR3 is TGTGCCAGCAGTGTGGGTTTGGGAAACTACGAGCAGTACTTC.

This clonotype has at least ten counts. The chain links TRBV12-3 or TRBV12-4 to TRBJ1-2; tentative D call: TRBD1 (5 bases). Trimming removed 5 bases from V and 3 bases from J, with 16 bases in between. The CDR3 covers 15 residues. This CDR3 is CASSDPGVGDYGYTF. Here the CDR3 DNA reads TGTGCCAGCAGTGACCCGGGGGTTGGGGACTATGGCTACACCTTC.

This sequence joins TRBV20-1 and TRBJ2-1, with unresolved D. Germline loops: CDR1 DFQATT, CDR2 SNEGSKA (reference sequence). V was cut by 6 bases and J by 4 bases, with 10 bases left in between. The CDR3 covers 12 residues. CDR3 DNA sequence: TGCAGTGCCAACCCGGGTTACAATGAGCAGTTCTTC. Its protein product is CSANPGYNEQFF.

The genes are TRBV20-1 and TRBJ1-2; a weak D match, TRBD1 (5 bases). The CDR3 sequence is 14 residues long. Between the trimmed V and J ends, which lost 1 base and 3 bases, there was a span of 12 bases. The germline V gene has CDR1 DFQATT and CDR2 SNEGSKA (reference sequence). The CDR3 DNA reads as TGCAGTGCTAGAGGTTCGGGGGGTCACTATGGCTACACCTTC. It encodes CSARGSGGHYGYTF.

This clonotype was recorded a few times. J is TRBJ2-5 and V is TRBV10-3, with 8 bases aligning to TRBD1. CDR1 is ENHRY, CDR2 SYGVKD, per germline. V shed 4 bases, J shed 7 bases, and the junction held 5 bases outside the gene matches. The CDR3 is 13 residues long. The CDR3: CAISADRVGTQYF. The DNA for the CDR3 is TGTGCCATCAGTGCGGACAGGGTGGGGACCCAGTACTTC.

The sample holds a few counts of this clonotype. This chain uses TRBV18 with TRBJ2-3; D uncertain. The CDR3 is 17 residues long. In germline, CDR1 is KGHSH, CDR2 LQKENI. Trimming pared 3 bases from V and 0 bases from J, leaving 16 bases between. The CDR3 is CASSPPTAAKSTDTQYF. CDR3 nucleotides: TGTGCCAGCTCACCCCCGACTGCGGCGAAAAGCACAGATACGCAGTATTTT.

In this sample, this clonotype turned up many times. V gene TRBV7-2 combines with J gene TRBJ1-2; the D gene is possibly TRBD1 (6 bases). The V gene lost 4 bases and the J gene lost 8 bases, with 20 bases spanning the gap. CDR1 and CDR2 (germline): SGHTA, FQGNSA. CDR3 size: 15 residues. The CDR3 bases are TGTGCCAGCAGCTCGCCGAGGGGGGAGTTAGGGGGCTACACCTTC. It specifies CASSSPRGELGGYTF.

This clonotype was recorded many times. This chain links TRBV3-1 with TRBJ2-3, with D perhaps TRBD2 (5 bases). CDR1 is LGHDT, CDR2 YNNKEL, per germline (reference sequence). CDR3 length: 15 amino acids. Trimming stripped 1 base from V and 3 bases from J, with 11 bases between. In nucleotides, the CDR3 is TGTGCCAGCAGCCAAGTAGCGTCCCGGACAGATACGCAGTATTTT. Its protein product is CASSQVASRTDTQYF.

This clonotype has at least ten counts. The V gene is TRBV7-2, the J gene TRBJ2-7; 7 nucleotides line up with TRBD1. The V gene's germline CDR1 is SGHTA and CDR2 FQGNSA. V lost 1 base to trimming and J lost 1 base; unmatched junction nucleotides: 10. This CDR3 has 17 amino acids. The CDR3 region has the DNA TGTGCCAGCAGCTTAGGTCGGGGACAGCTCATATCCTACGAGCAGTACTTC. Translated: CASSLGRGQLISYEQYF. The entire variable domain, with the rest obtained from reference TRBV7-2 and TRBJ2-7, is as follows: GAGVSQSPSNKVTEKGKDVELRCDPISGHTALYWYRQSLGQGLEFLIYFQGNSAPDKSGLPSDRFSAERTGGSVSTLTIQRTQQEDSAVYLCASSLGRGQLISYEQYFGPGTRLTVT.

This clonotype was observed a handful of times. The V gene is TRBV6-1, the J gene TRBJ2-1; the D is unclear. This CDR3 spans 14 amino acids. Germline loops: CDR1 MNHNS, CDR2 SASEGT. V dropped 7 bases and J dropped 8 bases, with 18 bases sitting between them. The CDR3 here is CASTLLGLSDEQFF. The CDR3 region has the DNA TGTGCCAGCACCCTCCTTGGTCTTTCCGATGAGCAGTTCTTC.